The source of this TCR beta chain is a study of blood T cell repertoires in COVID-19. In the source study's methods: Amplification of reference gene primers was used by the study to estimate nucleated cell counts. Method: immunoSEQ multiplex PCR; TCRdb's copy keeps in-frame clones and lacks some. The V and J calls and clone size were taken over from that table, and D and trimming were inferred from the DNA. The sample records about 220,000 clones, roughly 89% being singletons. The cohort comprised adults aged roughly 18 to 95 years residing in approximately 22 US areas. Before they entered the study, exposed participants had met a COVID-19 case within 2 weeks. This CDR3 comprises 13 residues. The germline V and J ends were trimmed by 7 bases and 7 bases, with 16 bases remaining between them. CDR1 is LNHDA and CDR2 is SQIVND in the germline V gene (reference sequence).

Source material: PBMCs or T cells enriched from blood (not recorded which). This sequence originates from a man aged 25 to 40 who had been exposed to COVID-19. This sequence joins TRBV19 and TRBJ1-2; D gene unclear. Here the CDR3 reads CASKALESGGYTF. The CDR3 DNA reads TGTGCCAGTAAGGCGCTAGAATCTGGTGGCTACACCTTC. The whole variable domain, remainder taken from reference TRBV19 and TRBJ1-2, is DGGITQSPKYLFRKEGQNVTLSCEQNLNHDAMYWYRQDPGQGLRLIYYSQIVNDFQKGDIAEGYSVSREKKESFPLTVTSAQKNPTAFYLCASKALESGGYTFGSGTRLTVV.